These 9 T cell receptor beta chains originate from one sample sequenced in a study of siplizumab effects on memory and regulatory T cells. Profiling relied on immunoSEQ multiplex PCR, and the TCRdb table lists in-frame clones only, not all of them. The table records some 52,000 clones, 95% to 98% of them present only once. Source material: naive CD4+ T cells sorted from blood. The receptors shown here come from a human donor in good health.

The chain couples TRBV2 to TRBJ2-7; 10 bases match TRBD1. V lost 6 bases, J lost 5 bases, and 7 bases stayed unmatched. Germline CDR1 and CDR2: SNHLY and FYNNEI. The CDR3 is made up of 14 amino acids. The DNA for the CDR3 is TGTGCCAGCAGAGCCGGGACAGGGGTTCACGAGCAGTACTTC. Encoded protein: CASRAGTGVHEQYF.

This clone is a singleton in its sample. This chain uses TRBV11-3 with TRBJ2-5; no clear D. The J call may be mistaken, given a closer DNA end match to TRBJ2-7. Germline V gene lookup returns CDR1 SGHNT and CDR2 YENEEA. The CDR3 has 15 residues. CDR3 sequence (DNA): TGTGCCAGCAGCCCCCGGGTAGTCTACTCCTACGAGCAGTACTTC. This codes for CASSPRVVYSYEQYF.

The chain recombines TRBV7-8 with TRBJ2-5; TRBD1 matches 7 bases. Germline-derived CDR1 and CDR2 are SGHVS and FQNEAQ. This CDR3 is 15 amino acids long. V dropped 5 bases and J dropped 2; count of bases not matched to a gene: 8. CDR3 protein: CASSIMTGPQETQYF. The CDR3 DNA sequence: TGTGCCAGCAGCATCATGACAGGGCCACAAGAGACCCAGTACTTC. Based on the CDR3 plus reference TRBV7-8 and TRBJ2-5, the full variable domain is GAGVSQSPRYKVAKRGQDVALRCDPISGHVSLFWYQQALGQGPEFLTYFQNEAQLDKSGLPSDRFFAERPEGSVSTLKIQRTQQEDSAVYLCASSIMTGPQETQYFGPGTRLLVL.

DNA of the CDR3: TGTGCCTGGAGTCGTGAGAACACTGAAGCTTTCTTT. Translating gives CAWSRENTEAFF. The chain has TRBV30 and TRBJ1-1; D call uncertain. The CDR3 consists of 12 residues. Germline values: CDR1 GTSNPN, CDR2 SVGIG (reference sequence). V was trimmed by 2 bases and J by 1 base, leaving 5 bases between them.

In DNA form, the CDR3 reads TGTGCCAGCAGCTCGACAGGTGTCGGGGGCTACACCTTC. The encoded protein is CASSSTGVGGYTF. This chain connects TRBV7-2 to TRBJ1-2; possible D gene TRBD1, 6 bases. V dropped 4 bases and J dropped 8 bases, with 14 bases sitting between them. CDR1 is SGHTA and CDR2 is FQGNSA in the germline V gene. The CDR3 has 13 amino acids.

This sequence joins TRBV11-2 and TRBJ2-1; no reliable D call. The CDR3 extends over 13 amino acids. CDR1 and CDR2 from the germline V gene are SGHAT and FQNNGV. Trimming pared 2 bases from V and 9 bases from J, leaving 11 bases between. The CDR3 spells CASSLTHVSEQFF. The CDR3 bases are TGTGCCAGCAGCTTAACCCATGTTTCTGAGCAGTTCTTC.

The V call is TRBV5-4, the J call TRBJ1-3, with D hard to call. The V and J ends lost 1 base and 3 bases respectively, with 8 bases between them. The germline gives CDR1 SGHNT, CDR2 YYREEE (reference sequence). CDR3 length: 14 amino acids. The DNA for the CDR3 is TGTGCCAGCAGCTTGCGGGGTTTTGGAAACACCATATATTTT. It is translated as CASSLRGFGNTIYF.

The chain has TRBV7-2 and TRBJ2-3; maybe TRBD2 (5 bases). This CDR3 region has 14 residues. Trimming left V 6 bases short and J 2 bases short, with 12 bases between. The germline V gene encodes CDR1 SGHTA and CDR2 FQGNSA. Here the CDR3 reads CASSRLINTDTQYF. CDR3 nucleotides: TGTGCCAGCAGTCGACTAATTAACACAGATACGCAGTATTTT.

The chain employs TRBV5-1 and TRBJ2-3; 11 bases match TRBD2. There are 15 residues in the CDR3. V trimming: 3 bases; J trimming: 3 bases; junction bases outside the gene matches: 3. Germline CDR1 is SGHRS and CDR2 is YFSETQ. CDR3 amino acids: CASSSIAGGTDTQYF. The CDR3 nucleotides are TGCGCCAGCAGCTCCATAGCGGGGGGGACAGATACGCAGTATTTT.